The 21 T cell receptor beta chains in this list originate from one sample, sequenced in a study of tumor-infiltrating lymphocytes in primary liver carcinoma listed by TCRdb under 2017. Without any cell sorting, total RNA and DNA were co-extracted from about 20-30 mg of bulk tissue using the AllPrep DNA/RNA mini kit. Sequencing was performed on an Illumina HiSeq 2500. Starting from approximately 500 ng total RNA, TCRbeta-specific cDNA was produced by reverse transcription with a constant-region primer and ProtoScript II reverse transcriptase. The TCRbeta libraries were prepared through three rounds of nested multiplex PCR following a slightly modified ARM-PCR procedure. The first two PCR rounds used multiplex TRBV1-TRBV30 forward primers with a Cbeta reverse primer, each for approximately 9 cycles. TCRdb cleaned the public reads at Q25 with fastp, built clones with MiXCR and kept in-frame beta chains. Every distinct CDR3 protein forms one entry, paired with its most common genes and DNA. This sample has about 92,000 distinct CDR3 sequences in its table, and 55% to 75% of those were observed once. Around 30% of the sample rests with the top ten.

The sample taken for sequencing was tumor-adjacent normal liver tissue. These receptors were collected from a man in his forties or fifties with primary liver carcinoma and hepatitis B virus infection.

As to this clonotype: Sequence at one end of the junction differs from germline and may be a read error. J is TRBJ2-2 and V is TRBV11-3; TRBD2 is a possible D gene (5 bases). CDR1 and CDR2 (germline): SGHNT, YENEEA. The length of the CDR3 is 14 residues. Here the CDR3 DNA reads TGTGCCAGCAGGTTAGAATCTAACACCGGGGAGCTGTTATTT. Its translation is CASRLESNTGELLF.

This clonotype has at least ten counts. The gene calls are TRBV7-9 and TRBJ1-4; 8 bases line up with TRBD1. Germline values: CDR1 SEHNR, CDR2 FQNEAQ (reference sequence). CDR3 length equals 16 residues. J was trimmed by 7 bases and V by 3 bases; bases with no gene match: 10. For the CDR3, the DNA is TGTGCCAGCAGCTTCGACTTGGACAGGGTCGGTGAAAAACTGTTTTTT. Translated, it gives CASSFDLDRVGEKLFF. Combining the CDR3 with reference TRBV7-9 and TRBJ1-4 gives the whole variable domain DTGVSQNPRHKITKRGQNVTFRCDPISEHNRLYWYRQTLGQGPEFLTYFQNEAQLEKSRLLSDRFSAERPKGSFSTLEIQRTEQGDSAMYLCASSFDLDRVGEKLFFGSGTQLSVL.

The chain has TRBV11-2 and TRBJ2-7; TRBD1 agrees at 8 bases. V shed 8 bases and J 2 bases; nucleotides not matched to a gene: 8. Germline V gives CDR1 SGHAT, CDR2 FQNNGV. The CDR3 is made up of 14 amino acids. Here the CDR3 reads CASGLRRGPYEQYF. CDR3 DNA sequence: TGTGCCAGCGGGTTACGCAGGGGGCCCTACGAGCAGTACTTC.

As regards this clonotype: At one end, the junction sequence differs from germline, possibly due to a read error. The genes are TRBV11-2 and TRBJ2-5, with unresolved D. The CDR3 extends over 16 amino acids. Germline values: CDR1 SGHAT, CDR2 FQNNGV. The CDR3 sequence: CAGRSRNLAHQETQYF. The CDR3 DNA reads TGTGCCGGCAGATCTCGGAACTTGGCCCACCAAGAGACCCAGTACTTC.

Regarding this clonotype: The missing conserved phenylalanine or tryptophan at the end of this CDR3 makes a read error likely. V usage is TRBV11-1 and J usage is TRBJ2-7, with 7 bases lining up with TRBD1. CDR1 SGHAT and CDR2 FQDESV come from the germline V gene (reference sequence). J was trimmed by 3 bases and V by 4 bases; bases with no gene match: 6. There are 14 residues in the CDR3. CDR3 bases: TGTGCCAGCAGCTCTGGGACAGTTGGCTACGAGCAGTACTAC. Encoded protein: CASSSGTVGYEQYY.

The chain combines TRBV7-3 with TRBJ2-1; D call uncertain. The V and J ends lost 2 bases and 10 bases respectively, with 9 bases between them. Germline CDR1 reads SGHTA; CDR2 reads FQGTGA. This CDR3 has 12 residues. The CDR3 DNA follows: TGTGCCAGCAGCTTATCCTGGGGAGAGCAGTTCTTC. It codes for CASSLSWGEQFF.

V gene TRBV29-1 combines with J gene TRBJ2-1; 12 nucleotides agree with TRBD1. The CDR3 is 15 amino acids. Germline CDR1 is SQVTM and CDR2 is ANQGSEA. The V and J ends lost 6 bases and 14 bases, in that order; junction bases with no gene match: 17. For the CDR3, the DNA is TGCAGCGTAGAGAGTGGGACAGGGGGCACGGGCAGGAAGTTCTTC. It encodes CSVESGTGGTGRKFF.

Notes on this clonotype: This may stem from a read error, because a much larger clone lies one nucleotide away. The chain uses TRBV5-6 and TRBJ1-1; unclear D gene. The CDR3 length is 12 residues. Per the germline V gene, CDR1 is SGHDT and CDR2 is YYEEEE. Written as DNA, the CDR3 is TGTGCCAGCGGATCGGGGTTGACTGAAGCTCTCTTT. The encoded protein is CASGSGLTEALF.

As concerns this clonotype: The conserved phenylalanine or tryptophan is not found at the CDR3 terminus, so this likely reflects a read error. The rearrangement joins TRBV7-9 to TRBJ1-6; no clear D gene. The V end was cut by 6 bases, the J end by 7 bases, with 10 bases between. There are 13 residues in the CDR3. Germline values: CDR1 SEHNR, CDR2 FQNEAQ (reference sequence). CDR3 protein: CASSNSYNSPLHL. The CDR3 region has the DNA TGTGCCAGCAGTAACAGTTACAATTCACCCCTCCACTTA.

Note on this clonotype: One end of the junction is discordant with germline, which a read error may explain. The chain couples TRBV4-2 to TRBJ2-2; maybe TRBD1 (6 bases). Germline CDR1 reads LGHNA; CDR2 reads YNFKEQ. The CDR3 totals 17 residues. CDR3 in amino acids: CAGSQETTGIWVGELFF. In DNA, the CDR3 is TGTGCCGGCAGCCAAGAAACCACAGGGATATGGGTCGGGGAGCTGTTTTTT.

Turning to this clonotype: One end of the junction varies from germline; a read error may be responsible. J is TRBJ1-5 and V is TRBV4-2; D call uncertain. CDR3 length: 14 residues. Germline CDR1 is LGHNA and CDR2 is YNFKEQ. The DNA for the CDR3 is TGTGTCAGCAGCCAAGGTGGGGTCAATCAGCCCCAGCATTTT. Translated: CVSSQGGVNQPQHF.

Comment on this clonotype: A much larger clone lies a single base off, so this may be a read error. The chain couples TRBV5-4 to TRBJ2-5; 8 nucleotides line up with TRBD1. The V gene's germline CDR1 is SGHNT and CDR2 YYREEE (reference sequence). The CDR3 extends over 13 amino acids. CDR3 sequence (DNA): TGTGCCAACAGCACGACAGGGGAAGAGACCCAGTACTTC. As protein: CANSTTGEETQYF.

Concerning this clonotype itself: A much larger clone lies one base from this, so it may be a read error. This chain's CDR3 is CASSSEQGNQPQHF. The CDR3 DNA sequence: TGTGCCAGCAGTTCTGAACAGGGCAATCAGCCCCAGCATTTT. This chain links TRBV6-5 with TRBJ1-5; possible D gene TRBD1, 5 bases. The CDR3 length is 14 residues. Trimming pared 4 bases from V and 2 bases from J, leaving 9 bases between. From germline, CDR1 is MNHEY and CDR2 SVGAGI.

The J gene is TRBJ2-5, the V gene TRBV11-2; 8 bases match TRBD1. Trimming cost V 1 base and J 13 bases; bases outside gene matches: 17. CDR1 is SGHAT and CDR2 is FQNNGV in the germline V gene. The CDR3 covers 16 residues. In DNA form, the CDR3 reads TGTGCCAGCAGCTTAGGCCTGACAGGGGACGGAGAGACACGGTACTTC. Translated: CASSLGLTGDGETRYF.

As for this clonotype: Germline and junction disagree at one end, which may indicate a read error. CDR3 in amino acids: CTSSYRDSRTDTQYF. CDR3 nucleotides: TGTACCAGCAGCTATCGGGACAGTCGCACAGATACGCAGTATTTT. The chain uses TRBV11-2 and TRBJ2-3; 7 positions agree with TRBD1. Germline V lookup: CDR1 SGHAT, CDR2 FQNNGV. The CDR3 is 15 amino acids.

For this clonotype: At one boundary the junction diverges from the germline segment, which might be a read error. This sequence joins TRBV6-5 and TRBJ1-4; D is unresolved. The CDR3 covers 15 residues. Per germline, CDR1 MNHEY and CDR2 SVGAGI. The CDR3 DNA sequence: TGTGCCATCAGTTACGAGGAGGGCCCTAATGAAAAACTGTTTTTT. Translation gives CAISYEEGPNEKLFF.

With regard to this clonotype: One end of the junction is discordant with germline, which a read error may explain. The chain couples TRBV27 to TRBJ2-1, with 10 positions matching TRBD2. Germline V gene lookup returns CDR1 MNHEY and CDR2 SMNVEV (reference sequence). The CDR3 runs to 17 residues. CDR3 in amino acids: CGSSSDATSGTYNEQFF. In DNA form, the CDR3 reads TGTGGCAGCAGTTCGGATGCCACTAGCGGGACCTACAATGAGCAGTTCTTC.

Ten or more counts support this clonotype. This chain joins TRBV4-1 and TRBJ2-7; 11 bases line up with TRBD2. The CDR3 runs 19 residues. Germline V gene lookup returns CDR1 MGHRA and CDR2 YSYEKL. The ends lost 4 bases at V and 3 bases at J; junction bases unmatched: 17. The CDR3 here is CASSRRLVAGGQSGYEQYF. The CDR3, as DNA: TGCGCCAGCAGCCGTAGATTGGTAGCGGGAGGGCAGTCGGGCTACGAGCAGTACTTC.

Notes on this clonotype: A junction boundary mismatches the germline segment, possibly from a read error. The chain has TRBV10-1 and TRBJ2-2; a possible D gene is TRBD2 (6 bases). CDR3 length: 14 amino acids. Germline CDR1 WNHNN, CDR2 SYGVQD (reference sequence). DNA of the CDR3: TGTGCCAGCGGTGAGGCCGGGAGCTCCGGGGAGCTGTTTTTT. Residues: CASGEAGSSGELFF.

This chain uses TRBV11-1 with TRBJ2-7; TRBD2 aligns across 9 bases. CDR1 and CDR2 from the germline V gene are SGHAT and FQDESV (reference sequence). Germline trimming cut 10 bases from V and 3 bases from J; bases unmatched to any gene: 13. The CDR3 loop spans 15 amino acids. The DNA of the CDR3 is TGTGCCATTAGCTTAGCCGGCGGGGGGGTCTACGAGCAGTACTTC. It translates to CAISLAGGGVYEQYF.

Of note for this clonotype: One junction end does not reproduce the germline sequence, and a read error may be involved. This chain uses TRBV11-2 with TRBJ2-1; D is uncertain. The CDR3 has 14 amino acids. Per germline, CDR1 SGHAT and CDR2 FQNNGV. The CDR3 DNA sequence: TGTGTCAGCAGCCTAGGAGTTCCCTACCATGAGCAGTTCTTC. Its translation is CVSSLGVPYHEQFF.